This TCR beta chain is from a study of shared clonotypes between healthy human individuals (dated by TCRdb to about 2020). Turning to the overall study: A couple of women and three men aged 18 to 49 years were included in the cohort. Per donor, leukapheresis produced somewhere between about 0.85 and 9.5 billion PBMCs. For each donor, three plates each were used for CD4 naive and CD4 memory, two plates were used for CD8 naive, and one plate was used for CD8 memory. To estimate repertoire size and how much clonotypes are shared between individuals, the study performed deep sequencing of blood TCR repertoires from a few healthy adults. To increase sequencing depth and limit assay-specific biases, TCR repertoire library preparation and sequencing were carried out by different laboratories using diverse techniques.

On this clone itself: Its antigen target is currently unknown. No much larger clone is present one base from it, and per-base qualities are unavailable.

Using the deep immunoSEQ assay, TCR CDR3 regions were amplified from genomic DNA by multiplex PCR. Genomic DNA extracted from each cell subset was distributed evenly over all wells of several immunoSEQ 96-well plates, and each plate served as one replicate. For sorted subsets, approximately 200 ng of genomic DNA, equivalent to about 30,000 T cell genomes, went into each replicate PCR. The purified libraries were quantified using a Qubit 3.0 fluorometer, sized with a Bioanalyzer 2100, and then quantified again using the KAPA Library Quantification kit. A separate single-read 150-cycle Illumina NextSeq 550 flow cell was used to sequence each immunoSEQ 96-well plate. The authors' pipeline ran thus. The immunoSEQ output contained only junctional sequences without quality scores, so filtering could not match that applied to full-length reads. To assign V/J genes and CDR3, sequences were annotated against IMGT germline references using PyIR, a Python wrapper for IgBLAST v1.9. Any read was removed if the V/J assignment was weak (E-value above 1e-6), the CDR3 was missing, or the read contained stop codons, out-of-frame junctions, or ambiguous translated residues. V3J clonotypes were defined by identical inferred V gene, J gene, and CDR3 amino acid sequence. To compute the percentage overlap between repertoires, the number of shared unique clonotypes was divided by the size of the smaller repertoire. Richness of each repertoire was evaluated using RTK rarefaction, the Chao1 estimator, and Recon v2.1 estimates of unobserved clonotypes. Generation probabilities were computed with OLGA for all TCRbeta clonotypes obtained by the gDNA method from a handful of donors. What TCRdb holds here is the immuneACCESS table cut down to in-frame rearrangements. Part of the clones is not present; checked against another copy, under half of the missing clones reflect an unresolved V gene, and the others are unexplained. V and J calls and clone size come straight from that table; D and trimming were deduced from the DNA. The sample includes 2,100,000 or so clones, with about 94% observed a single time. The ten largest clonotypes hold around 0.13% of the sample.

Points the paper makes about the study in general: Sampling was restricted to blood, and TCR repertoires in tissues likely differ from the TCR repertoires found in blood. Because the study included a small number of donors, the genetic and exposure-history diversity represented was limited. Incomplete sequencing was indicated by rarefaction of sorted-subset datasets, despite the large sequencing depth. Compared with non-shared clonotypes, the clonotypes found in all four sorted-subset donors had higher generation probabilities. Larger estimated clonotype richness was generally found for naive subsets than for memory subsets. Roughly 5% of naive CD4, 3.5% of naive CD8, about 2.5% of memory CD4, and 0.4% of memory CD8 clonotypes were shared across several donors. Based on pairwise subsampling, the degree of clonotype sharing among donors was expected to be affected by sequencing depth.

The donors were healthy, HIV-negative adults with no recently reported acute infections or vaccinations. Only Caucasian adults living in Nashville, Tennessee, USA were represented among the donors. CD4+ T cells were enriched by magnetic negative selection, after which naive cells were positively selected on CD45RA and the negative fraction was taken as the memory subset. Blood was collected by leukapheresis, and PBMCs were isolated by Ficoll-Histopaque density gradient centrifugation and then cryopreserved in liquid nitrogen vapor phase. Analytical flow cytometry was used to check the purity and quantity of each magnetically sorted T cell population. Genomic DNA was isolated from every sorted fraction and measured by UV absorbance on a Nanodrop 2000c. In the germline V gene, CDR1 corresponds to SGHRS and CDR2 to YFSETQ. V loses 4 bases of germline sequence and J loses 4 bases, and the interval between the two ends is 8 bases. The cysteine opens and the phenylalanine closes a CDR3 of 13 amino acids. Only the CDR3 part of the read is kept: 39 bases, read in frame from the first base.

The sequenced material came from naive CD4+ T cells sorted from blood. Reading the label with the study, this specimen's cell subset or site is: CD45RA+ positively selected. The rearranged segments are TRBV5-1 and TRBJ2-2; the D gene is not confidently resolved. The TCR comes from a man aged 18 to 29 in good health. The nucleotides read TGCGCCAGCAGCGCGCAGTCCACCGGGGAGCTGTTTTTT. It specifies CASSAQSTGELFF.